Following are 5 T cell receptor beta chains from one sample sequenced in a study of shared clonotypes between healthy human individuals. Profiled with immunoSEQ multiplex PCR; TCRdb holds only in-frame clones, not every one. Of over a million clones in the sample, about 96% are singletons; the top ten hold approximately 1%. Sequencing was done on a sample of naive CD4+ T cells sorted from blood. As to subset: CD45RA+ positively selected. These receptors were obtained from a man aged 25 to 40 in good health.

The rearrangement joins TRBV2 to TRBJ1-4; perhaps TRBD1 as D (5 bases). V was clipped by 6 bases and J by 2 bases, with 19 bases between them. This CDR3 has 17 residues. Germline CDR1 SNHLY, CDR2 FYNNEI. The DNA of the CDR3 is TGTGCCAGCAGCACCGGGCACGGGGCCTCGACTAATGAAAAACTGTTTTTT. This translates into CASSTGHGASTNEKLFF. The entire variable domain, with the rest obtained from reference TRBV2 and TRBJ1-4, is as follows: EPEVTQTPSHQVTQMGQEVILRCVPISNHLYFYWYRQILGQKVEFLVSFYNNEISEKSEIFDDQFSVERPDGSNFTLKIRSTKLEDSAMYFCASSTGHGASTNEKLFFGSGTQLSVL.

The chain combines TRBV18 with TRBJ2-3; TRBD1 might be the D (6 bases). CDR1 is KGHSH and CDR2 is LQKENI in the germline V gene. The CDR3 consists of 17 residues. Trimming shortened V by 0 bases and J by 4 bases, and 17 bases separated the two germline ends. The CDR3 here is CASSPPKFGQNSDTQYF. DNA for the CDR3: TGTGCCAGCTCACCACCCAAATTCGGACAGAACTCAGATACGCAGTATTTT.

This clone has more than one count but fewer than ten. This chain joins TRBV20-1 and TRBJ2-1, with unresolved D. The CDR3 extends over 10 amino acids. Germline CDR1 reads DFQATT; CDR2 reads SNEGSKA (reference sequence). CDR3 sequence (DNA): TGCAGCGGCCTCGGCGGTGAGCAGTTCTTC. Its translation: CSGLGGEQFF.

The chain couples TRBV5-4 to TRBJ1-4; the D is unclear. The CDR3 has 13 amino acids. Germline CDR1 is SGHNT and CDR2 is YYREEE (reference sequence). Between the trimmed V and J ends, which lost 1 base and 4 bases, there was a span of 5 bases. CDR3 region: CASSLPNNEKLFF. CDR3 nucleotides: TGTGCCAGCAGCTTGCCGAATAATGAAAAACTGTTTTTT.

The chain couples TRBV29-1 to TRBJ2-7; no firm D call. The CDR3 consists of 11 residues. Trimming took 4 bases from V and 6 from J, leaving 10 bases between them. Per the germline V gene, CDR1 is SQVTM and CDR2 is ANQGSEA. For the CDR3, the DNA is TGCAGCGTTGGGGGTTCTCTCGAGCAGTACTTC. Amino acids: CSVGGSLEQYF.